This TCR beta chain derives from a study of identical twins. Study-wide results and caveats: Models underestimated TCR alpha sharing (out-of-frame) in monozygotic twins. Surplus twin overlap in beta out-of-frame sequences was less pronounced. Cord blood beta clonotypes present at high abundance carried fewer insertions; no such pattern appeared in memory repertoires.

This clonotype appeared a few times. The target antigen is unknown. The authors used template switching to add a universal primer site and gave cDNA unique molecular identifiers. TCRdb reanalysed the 5' RACE reads using MiXCR and keeps one entry per CDR3 protein. Of nearly 900,000 distinct CDR3 sequences in the sample, 12% were seen once. These data were also reused for a study on yellow fever vaccine responses in identical twins.

The sequenced material came from PBMCs. This sequence originates from a woman younger than 30 in good health.

The CDR3 region has the DNA TGCAGCGTTGAAGATCCAGCGGGGGTCAATGAGCAGTTCTTC. Translated: CSVEDPAGVNEQFF. V and J are TRBV29-1 and TRBJ2-1, with 8 bases matching TRBD2. The germline V gene encodes CDR1 SQVTM and CDR2 ANQGSEA. The CDR3 contains 14 residues. J lost 6 bases, V lost 0 bases, and 4 bases had no gene match.